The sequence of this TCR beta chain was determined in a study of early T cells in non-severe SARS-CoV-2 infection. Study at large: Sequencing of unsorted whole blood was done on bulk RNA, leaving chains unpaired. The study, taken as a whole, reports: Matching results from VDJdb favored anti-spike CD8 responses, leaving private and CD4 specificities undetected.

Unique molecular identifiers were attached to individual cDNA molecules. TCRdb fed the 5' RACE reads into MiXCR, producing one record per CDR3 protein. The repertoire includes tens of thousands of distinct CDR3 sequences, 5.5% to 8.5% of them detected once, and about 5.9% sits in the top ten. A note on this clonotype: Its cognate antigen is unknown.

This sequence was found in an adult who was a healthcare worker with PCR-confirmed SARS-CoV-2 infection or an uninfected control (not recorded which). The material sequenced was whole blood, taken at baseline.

The CDR3 loop is CAISESSPAEQYF. CDR3 nucleotide sequence: TGTGCCATCAGTGAGTCGTCGCCAGCCGAGCAGTACTTC. J is TRBJ2-7 and V is TRBV10-3; D not certain. This CDR3 comprises 13 residues. V gave up 0 bases and J gave up 6 bases, with 9 bases separating them. Germline V lookup: CDR1 ENHRY, CDR2 SYGVKD.